Listed here is a single TCR beta chain. The repertoire was sequenced with immunoSEQ multiplex PCR; TCRdb's copy has only in-frame clones and lacks some. This sample has around 300,000 clones, with around 87% found just once. These data are taken from a study of blood T cell repertoires in COVID-19. Study summary: PBMCs, B-cell-depleted T cells, or T cells were the source of the cDNA or gDNA that made up the material.

Germline CDR1 reads MDHEN; CDR2 reads SYDVKM. The CDR3 extends over 13 amino acids. The V end lost 4 bases, the J end lost 1 base, and 5 bases lay between the germline ends. Across about 22 US areas, participants ranged in age from about 18 to 90 years. Donors were grouped by their self-reported clinical history. The chain combines TRBV28 with TRBJ1-3; maybe TRBD1 (5 bases). The clonotype was recovered from a woman between 18 and 29 years old who had recovered from COVID-19. Sequenced material: PBMCs or T cells enriched from blood (not recorded which). The CDR3 DNA reads TGTGCCAGCAGTTCAGGGTCTGGAAACACCATATATTTT. Amino acid sequence: CASSSGSGNTIYF.